The clone carrying this T cell receptor (beta chain) was recorded only once. Germline V gene sequence: CDR1 SGDLS, CDR2 YYNGEE. Losses at the gene ends were 3 bases for V and 4 bases for J; bases not matched to a gene: 9. CDR3 length: 18 residues. These data originate in a study of blood T cell repertoires in COVID-19. Study-level information: Acute and convalescent COVID-19 samples came from the United States, Italy and Spain. From T cells, B-cell-depleted T cells, or PBMCs came the material, which was cDNA or gDNA.

Libraries were prepared by immunoSEQ multiplex PCR; TCRdb keeps only in-frame clonotypes and omits some of them. The data contain roughly 35,000 clones, around 84% of them singletons. This chain joins TRBV9 and TRBJ2-5; 16 bases fit TRBD2. The source is an elderly man with acute or convalescent COVID-19. Specimen: peripheral blood. Here the CDR3 DNA reads TGTGCCAGCAGCGCGATGCCGGGACTAGCGGGGGGGCGAGAGACCCAGTACTTC. As protein: CASSAMPGLAGGRETQYF. Full variable domain (rest looked up from reference TRBV9 and TRBJ2-5): DSGVTQTPKHLITATGQRVTLRCSPRSGDLSVYWYQQSLDQGLQFLIQYYNGEERAKGNILERFSAQQFPDLHSELNLSSLELGDSALYFCASSAMPGLAGGRETQYFGPGTRLLVL.